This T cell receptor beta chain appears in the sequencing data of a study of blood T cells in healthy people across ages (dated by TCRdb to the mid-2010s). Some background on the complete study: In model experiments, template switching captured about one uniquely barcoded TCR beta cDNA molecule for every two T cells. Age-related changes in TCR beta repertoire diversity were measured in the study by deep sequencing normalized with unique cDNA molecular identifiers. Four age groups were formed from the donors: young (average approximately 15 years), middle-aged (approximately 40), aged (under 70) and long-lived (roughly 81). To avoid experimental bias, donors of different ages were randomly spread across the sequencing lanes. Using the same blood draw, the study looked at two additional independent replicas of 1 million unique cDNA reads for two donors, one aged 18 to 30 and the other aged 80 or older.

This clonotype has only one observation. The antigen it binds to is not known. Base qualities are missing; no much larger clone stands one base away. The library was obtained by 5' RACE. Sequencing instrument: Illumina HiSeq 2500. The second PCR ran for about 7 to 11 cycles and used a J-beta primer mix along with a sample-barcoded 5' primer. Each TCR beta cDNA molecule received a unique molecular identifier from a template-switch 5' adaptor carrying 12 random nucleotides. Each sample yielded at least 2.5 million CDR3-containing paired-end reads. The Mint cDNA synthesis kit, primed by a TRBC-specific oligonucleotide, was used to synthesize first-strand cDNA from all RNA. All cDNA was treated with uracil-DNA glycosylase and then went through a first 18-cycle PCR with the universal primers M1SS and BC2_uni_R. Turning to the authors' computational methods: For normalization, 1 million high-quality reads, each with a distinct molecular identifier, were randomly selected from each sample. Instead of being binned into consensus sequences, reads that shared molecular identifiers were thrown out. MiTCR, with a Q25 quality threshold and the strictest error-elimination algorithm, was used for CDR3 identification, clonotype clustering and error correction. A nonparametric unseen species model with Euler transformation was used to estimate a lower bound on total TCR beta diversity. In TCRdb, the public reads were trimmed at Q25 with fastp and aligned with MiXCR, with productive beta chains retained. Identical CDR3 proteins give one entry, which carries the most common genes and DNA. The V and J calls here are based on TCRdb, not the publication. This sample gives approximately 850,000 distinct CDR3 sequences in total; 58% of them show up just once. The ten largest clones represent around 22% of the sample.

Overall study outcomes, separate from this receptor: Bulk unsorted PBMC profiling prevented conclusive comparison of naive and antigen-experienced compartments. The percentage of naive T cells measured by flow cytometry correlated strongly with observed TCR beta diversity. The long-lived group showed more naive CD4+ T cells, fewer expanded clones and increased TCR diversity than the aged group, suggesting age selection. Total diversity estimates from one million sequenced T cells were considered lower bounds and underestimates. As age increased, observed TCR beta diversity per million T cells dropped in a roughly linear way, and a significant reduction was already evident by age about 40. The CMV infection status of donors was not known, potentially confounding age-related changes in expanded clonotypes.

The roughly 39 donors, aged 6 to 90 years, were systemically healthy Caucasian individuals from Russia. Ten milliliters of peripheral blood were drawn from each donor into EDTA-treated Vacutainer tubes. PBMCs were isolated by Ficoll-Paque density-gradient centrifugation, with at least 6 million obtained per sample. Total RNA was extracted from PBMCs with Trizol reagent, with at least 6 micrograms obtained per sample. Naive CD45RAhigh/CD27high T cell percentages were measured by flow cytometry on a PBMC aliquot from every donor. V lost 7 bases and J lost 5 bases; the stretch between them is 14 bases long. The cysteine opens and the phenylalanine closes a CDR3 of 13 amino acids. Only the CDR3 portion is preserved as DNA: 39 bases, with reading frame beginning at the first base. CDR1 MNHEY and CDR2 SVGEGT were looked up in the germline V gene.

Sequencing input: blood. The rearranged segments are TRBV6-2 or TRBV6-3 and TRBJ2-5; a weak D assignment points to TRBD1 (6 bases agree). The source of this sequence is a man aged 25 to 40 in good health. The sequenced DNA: TGTGCCAGCAAACCCCCAGGGGTGGAGACCCAGTACTTC. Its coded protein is CASKPPGVETQYF.